A selection of T cell receptor beta chains follows, all from one sample in a study of blood T cell repertoires in COVID-19. Profiled with immunoSEQ multiplex PCR; TCRdb holds only in-frame clones, not every one. The repertoire holds about 220,000 clones, with roughly 84% as singletons. Sequenced input: peripheral blood. These TCRs come from a woman in her twenties or thirties who had recovered from COVID-19. The CDR3 runs from the conserved cysteine through the conserved F or W. A D gene is named only where the DNA matches it firmly.

d_gene: TRBD1
j_gene: TRBJ2-3
v_gene: TRBV24-1
CDR3nt: TGTGCCACCAGTGATTTGCCCACAGGGGGCAGCACAGATACGCAGTATTTT
CDR3aa: CATSDLPTGGSTDTQYF

d_gene: TRBD1
j_gene: TRBJ1-1
v_gene: TRBV7-9
CDR3nt: TGTGCCAGCAGCCCTTCGACAGGGCGGAAATCTGAAGCTTTCTTT
CDR3aa: CASSPSTGRKSEAFF

d_gene: TRBD2
j_gene: TRBJ2-3
v_gene: TRBV5-1
CDR3nt: TGCGCCAGCAGCTTCACCTGGGCTAGCGGGGCGCTGGGAGATACGCAGTATTTT
CDR3aa: CASSFTWASGALGDTQYF

d_gene: TRBD2
j_gene: TRBJ2-3
v_gene: TRBV9
CDR3nt: TGTGCCAGCAGCGTAGGGACTAGCGGGATGACAGATACGCAGTATTTT
CDR3aa: CASSVGTSGMTDTQYF

d_gene: TRBD2
j_gene: TRBJ2-7
v_gene: TRBV4-1
CDR3nt: TGCGCCAGCAGCCCGACGGCGGGAGGGGGGGGCGAGCAGTACTTC
CDR3aa: CASSPTAGGGGEQYF

d_gene: TRBD1
j_gene: TRBJ1-5
v_gene: TRBV7-2
CDR3nt: TGTGCCAGCAGCTTACTGGAGGACAGGGGATGGAATCAGCCCCAGCATTTT
CDR3aa: CASSLLEDRGWNQPQHF

d_gene: NA
j_gene: TRBJ2-5
v_gene: TRBV14
CDR3nt: TGTGCCAGCAGCCAAGACCAGGGTAAAGAGACCCAGTACTTC
CDR3aa: CASSQDQGKETQYF

d_gene: NA
j_gene: TRBJ1-6
v_gene: TRBV4-1
CDR3nt: TGCGCCAGCAGCCAAGAGCCAGGGGCACAAAGGTCACCCCTCCACTTT
CDR3aa: CASSQEPGAQRSPLHF

d_gene: TRBD1
j_gene: TRBJ2-1
v_gene: TRBV27
CDR3nt: TGTGCCAGCAGTACTGGACAGGGCTATGAGCAGTTCTTC
CDR3aa: CASSTGQGYEQFF

d_gene: NA
j_gene: TRBJ1-1
v_gene: TRBV13
CDR3nt: TGTGCCAGCAGTGACAGCCGTGGCACTGAAGCTTTCTTT
CDR3aa: CASSDSRGTEAFF

d_gene: TRBD1
j_gene: TRBJ1-4
v_gene: TRBV19
CDR3nt: TGTGCCAGTAGTGGCCGGGACAGGGGGGAAAAACTGTTTTTT
CDR3aa: CASSGRDRGEKLFF

d_gene: NA
j_gene: TRBJ1-5
v_gene: TRBV27
CDR3nt: TGTGCCAGCAGTCCTCCAGGTCAGCCCCAGCATTTT
CDR3aa: CASSPPGQPQHF